A selection of T cell receptor beta chains follows, all from one sample in a study of cytomegalovirus exposure and HLA in healthy donors. The method was immunoSEQ multiplex PCR; TCRdb's version includes in-frame clones alone and lacks a portion of them. The sample has roughly 100,000 clones, 70% to 85% seen once; the top ten hold approximately 5%. Sequenced: PBMCs. All receptors derive from a woman aged 18-29 years in good health and CMV-seropositive. Both conserved end residues are part of each CDR3. The order of the fields is D gene, clone size, V gene, J gene, CDR3 protein, CDR3 DNA. D genes are given only for firm matches. Rows may omit the clone size; those that give it use once, few, many or a size class.

D: TRBD1
size: NA
V: TRBV7-8
J: TRBJ2-7
CDR3: CASSLDRGYEQYF
DNA: TGTGCCAGCAGCTTGGACAGGGGCTACGAGCAGTACTTC

D: NA
size: NA
V: TRBV13
J: TRBJ2-7
CDR3: CASSLGDSSEQYF
DNA: TGTGCCAGCAGCTTAGGAGACAGCAGCGAGCAGTACTTC

D: NA
size: NA
V: TRBV6-1
J: TRBJ1-2
CDR3: CASSDQQGYGYTF
DNA: TGTGCCAGCAGTGACCAACAGGGCTATGGCTACACCTTC

D: NA
size: NA
V: TRBV27
J: TRBJ2-2
CDR3: CASSLKNTGELFF
DNA: TGTGCCAGCAGTCTAAAGAACACCGGGGAGCTGTTTTTT

D: NA
size: NA
V: TRBV15
J: TRBJ2-3
CDR3: CATAPSTDTQYF
DNA: TGTGCCACCGCGCCTAGCACAGATACGCAGTATTTT

D: TRBD2
size: NA
V: TRBV27
J: TRBJ2-3
CDR3: CASSLRREIDTQYF
DNA: TGTGCCAGCAGTTTACGGCGGGAGATAGATACGCAGTATTTT

D: NA
size: NA
V: TRBV28
J: TRBJ1-1
CDR3: CASSQPDRNTEAFF
DNA: TGTGCCAGCAGCCAACCTGACAGAAACACTGAAGCTTTCTTT

D: TRBD2
size: NA
V: TRBV6-5
J: TRBJ2-7
CDR3: CASRRASGSYEQYF
DNA: TGTGCCAGCAGGCGGGCTAGCGGGTCCTACGAGCAGTACTTC

D: NA
size: once
V: TRBV28
J: TRBJ2-7
CDR3: CASSSLYEQYF
DNA: TGTGCCAGCAGTTCCTTATACGAGCAGTACTTC

D: TRBD1
size: NA
V: TRBV18
J: TRBJ2-2
CDR3: CASSSRQGPNTGELFF
DNA: TGTGCCAGCTCAAGTCGACAGGGCCCTAACACCGGGGAGCTGTTTTTT

D: NA
size: NA
V: TRBV28
J: TRBJ1-5
CDR3: CASRTQGSPYQPQHF
DNA: TGTGCCAGCAGGACACAAGGATCGCCGTATCAGCCCCAGCATTTT

D: TRBD1
size: NA
V: TRBV19
J: TRBJ1-5
CDR3: CASMFMGQGLRQPQHF
DNA: TGTGCCAGTATGTTTATGGGACAGGGGTTGAGGCAGCCCCAGCATTTT

D: NA
size: NA
V: TRBV6-6
J: TRBJ2-7
CDR3: CASSFGGSYEQYF
DNA: TGTGCCAGCAGTTTTGGCGGTTCCTACGAGCAGTACTTC

D: TRBD1
size: few
V: TRBV7-9
J: TRBJ1-2
CDR3: CASSFGSGGVNYGYTF
DNA: TGTGCCAGCAGCTTCGGGTCAGGGGGCGTCAACTATGGCTACACCTTC

D: TRBD1
size: NA
V: TRBV29-1
J: TRBJ2-1
CDR3: CSVVPLDRAGGEQFF
DNA: TGCAGCGTTGTACCATTGGACAGGGCCGGTGGGGAGCAGTTCTTC

D: NA
size: NA
V: TRBV9
J: TRBJ2-5
CDR3: CASSVAPGLDETQYF
DNA: TGTGCCAGCAGCGTAGCCCCAGGGCTCGACGAGACCCAGTACTTC

D: NA
size: NA
V: TRBV10-1
J: TRBJ2-7
CDR3: CASSDRPGRDEQYF
DNA: TGCGCCAGCAGTGACCGGCCTGGCAGGGACGAGCAGTACTTC

D: TRBD1
size: NA
V: TRBV11-2
J: TRBJ2-3
CDR3: CASRQGSTDTQYF
DNA: TGTGCCAGCAGACAGGGGAGCACAGATACGCAGTATTTT

D: NA
size: NA
V: TRBV28
J: TRBJ1-5
CDR3: CASSFLGGDNQPQHF
DNA: TGTGCCAGCAGTTTCTTAGGGGGGGACAATCAGCCCCAGCATTTT

D: NA
size: NA
V: TRBV4-1
J: TRBJ1-2
CDR3: CASSQGGRGNYGYTF
DNA: TGCGCCAGCAGCCAAGGAGGGAGAGGGAACTATGGCTACACCTTC

D: TRBD2
size: NA
V: TRBV5-4
J: TRBJ2-5
CDR3: CASSYGLAIQETQYF
DNA: TGTGCCAGCAGCTACGGACTAGCCATCCAAGAGACCCAGTACTTC

D: TRBD2
size: NA
V: TRBV4-2
J: TRBJ2-2
CDR3: CASSQDTSGRMELFF
DNA: TGTGCCAGCAGCCAAGATACTAGCGGGAGAATGGAGCTGTTTTTT

D: NA
size: few
V: TRBV25-1
J: TRBJ1-6
CDR3: CASSEEVHSPLHF
DNA: TGTGCCAGCAGCGAGGAGGTCCATTCACCCCTCCACTTT

D: TRBD2
size: few
V: TRBV11-1
J: TRBJ2-7
CDR3: CASSSPGTSDYEQYF
DNA: TGTGCCAGCAGCTCCCCCGGGACTAGTGACTACGAGCAGTACTTC

D: TRBD2
size: NA
V: TRBV4-2
J: TRBJ2-7
CDR3: CASSQRSGSYEQYF
DNA: TGTGCCAGCAGCCAAAGAAGCGGGAGCTACGAGCAGTACTTC

D: TRBD1
size: NA
V: TRBV28
J: TRBJ2-7
CDR3: CASSFMQGAYEQYF
DNA: TGTGCCAGCAGTTTCATGCAGGGGGCCTACGAGCAGTACTTC

D: NA
size: NA
V: TRBV27
J: TRBJ2-4
CDR3: CASRPYRENIQYF
DNA: TGTGCCAGCAGACCATATCGGGAAAACATTCAGTACTTC

D: NA
size: NA
V: TRBV6-1
J: TRBJ1-2
CDR3: CASSEERQINYGYTF
DNA: TGTGCCAGCAGTGAAGAGCGGCAGATAAACTATGGCTACACCTTC

D: TRBD1
size: NA
V: TRBV27
J: TRBJ2-7
CDR3: CASSSVRGGPYEQYF
DNA: TGTGCCAGCAGTTCGGTAAGAGGGGGCCCCTACGAGCAGTACTTC

D: NA
size: few
V: TRBV5-8
J: TRBJ1-1
CDR3: CASSLAFLAFF
DNA: TGTGCCAGCAGCTTGGCCTTTTTAGCTTTCTTT

D: TRBD2
size: NA
V: TRBV5-1
J: TRBJ2-1
CDR3: CASSPGLYNEQFF
DNA: TGCGCCAGCAGCCCGGGACTATACAATGAGCAGTTCTTC

D: NA
size: NA
V: TRBV5-6
J: TRBJ1-5
CDR3: CASSLAGTNQPQHF
DNA: TGTGCCAGCAGCTTGGCCGGGACAAATCAGCCCCAGCATTTT

D: NA
size: NA
V: TRBV7-8
J: TRBJ2-7
CDR3: CASSLATGLDEQYF
DNA: TGTGCCAGCAGCTTAGCGACAGGACTTGACGAGCAGTACTTC

D: TRBD1
size: NA
V: TRBV5-6
J: TRBJ2-7
CDR3: CASSRDPGTEHYEQYF
DNA: TGTGCCAGCAGCAGGGACCCCGGGACAGAGCACTACGAGCAGTACTTC

D: NA
size: NA
V: TRBV25-1
J: TRBJ2-1
CDR3: CASSARVQTLSSYNEQFF
DNA: TGTGCCAGCAGTGCGAGGGTTCAGACCCTGAGCTCCTACAATGAGCAGTTCTTC

D: TRBD2
size: NA
V: TRBV12-5
J: TRBJ2-1
CDR3: CASGPAGLVAFEQFF
DNA: TGTGCTAGTGGTCCAGCGGGACTAGTCGCTTTCGAGCAGTTCTTC

D: TRBD1
size: NA
V: TRBV28
J: TRBJ1-5
CDR3: CASSTDRGHRVSNQPQHF
DNA: TGTGCCAGCAGTACCGACAGGGGGCACAGAGTTAGCAATCAGCCCCAGCATTTT

D: NA
size: NA
V: TRBV9
J: TRBJ2-7
CDR3: CASSVGTGNTYEQYF
DNA: TGTGCCAGCAGCGTCGGGACTGGAAACACCTACGAGCAGTACTTC

D: TRBD1
size: NA
V: TRBV27
J: TRBJ2-2
CDR3: CASRLDRGLLSGELFF
DNA: TGTGCCAGCAGGTTGGACAGGGGCCTACTGAGCGGGGAGCTGTTTTTT

D: TRBD1
size: NA
V: TRBV7-9
J: TRBJ2-7
CDR3: CASSLDPGQGPYEQYF
DNA: TGTGCCAGCAGCTTAGACCCCGGACAGGGCCCCTACGAGCAGTACTTC

D: NA
size: NA
V: TRBV7-8
J: TRBJ2-5
CDR3: CASRGLQETQYF
DNA: TGTGCCAGCAGGGGACTTCAAGAGACCCAGTACTTC

D: TRBD2
size: NA
V: TRBV2
J: TRBJ2-7
CDR3: CASRGLAGGEQYF
DNA: TGTGCCAGCAGAGGACTAGCGGGCGGCGAGCAGTACTTC

D: TRBD1
size: few
V: TRBV23-1
J: TRBJ2-3
CDR3: CASSGQGELDTQYF
DNA: TGCGCCAGCAGTGGACAGGGAGAGTTAGATACGCAGTATTTT

D: NA
size: NA
V: TRBV5-1
J: TRBJ1-4
CDR3: CASRRGRVWNEKLFF
DNA: TGCGCCAGCAGGCGGGGGCGTGTCTGGAATGAAAAACTGTTTTTT

D: TRBD2
size: NA
V: TRBV7-4
J: TRBJ2-1
CDR3: CASSPRTSGRSSYNEQFF
DNA: TGTGCCAGCAGCCCGAGGACTAGCGGGAGGAGCTCCTACAATGAGCAGTTCTTC

D: NA
size: NA
V: TRBV7-2
J: TRBJ2-3
CDR3: CASSLGAIPDTQYF
DNA: TGTGCCAGCAGCTTAGGGGCTATTCCAGATACGCAGTATTTT

D: TRBD2
size: NA
V: TRBV6-1
J: TRBJ2-1
CDR3: CASRGTSHNEQFF
DNA: TGTGCCAGCAGGGGGACTAGCCACAATGAGCAGTTCTTC

D: TRBD2
size: NA
V: TRBV5-4
J: TRBJ2-1
CDR3: CASSLTSGRVGNEQFF
DNA: TGTGCCAGCAGCCTGACTAGCGGAAGAGTTGGTAATGAGCAGTTCTTC

D: NA
size: NA
V: TRBV11-2
J: TRBJ2-7
CDR3: CASSFGGFSYEQYF
DNA: TGTGCCAGCAGCTTTGGAGGGTTTTCCTACGAGCAGTACTTC

D: TRBD1
size: NA
V: TRBV19
J: TRBJ1-2
CDR3: CASSIVQGASTF
DNA: TGTGCCAGTAGTATAGTCCAGGGGGCCTCCACCTTC

D: TRBD2
size: NA
V: TRBV2
J: TRBJ2-1
CDR3: CASISGNEQFF
DNA: TGTGCCAGTATTAGCGGGAATGAGCAGTTCTTC